Each of the 24 T cell receptor beta chains below was sequenced from the same sample in a study of identifying expanded T cells in peripheral blood. The protocol was immunoSEQ multiplex PCR, while the TCRdb copy is restricted to in-frame clones and leaves out a portion. Of more than 90,000 clones listed, roughly 89% are singletons. Sequencing was carried out using blood. These receptors were collected from a person between 18 and 69 years old in good health.

The rearrangement joins TRBV5-4 to TRBJ2-7; D is ambiguous. CDR3 size: 13 residues. Germline V gene sequence: CDR1 SGHNT, CDR2 YYREEE (reference sequence). V gave up 4 bases and J gave up 2 bases, with 10 bases separating them. CDR3 loop: CASSRVTPYEQYF. CDR3 nucleotides: TGTGCCAGCAGCCGGGTCACACCCTACGAGCAGTACTTC.

This clone was observed once. V is TRBV5-4 and J is TRBJ2-1; D is unresolved. Germline loops: CDR1 SGHNT, CDR2 YYREEE (reference sequence). The CDR3 sequence is 12 residues long. V was clipped by 3 bases and J by 4 bases, with 5 bases between them. The CDR3: CASSSQYNEQFF. Here the CDR3 DNA reads TGTGCCAGCAGCTCCCAATACAATGAGCAGTTCTTC.

J is TRBJ1-4 and V is TRBV30; TRBD1 might be the D (6 bases). CDR3 length: 15 residues. V was trimmed by 3 bases and J by 5 bases, leaving 16 bases between them. Germline V gives CDR1 GTSNPN, CDR2 SVGIG (reference sequence). CDR3 protein: CAWRATGLENEKLFF. DNA for the CDR3: TGTGCCTGGAGGGCCACAGGGTTAGAAAATGAAAAACTGTTTTTT.

The V and J genes are TRBV5-1 and TRBJ1-3; D might be TRBD1 (5 bases). The CDR3 loop spans 13 amino acids. Germline-derived CDR1 and CDR2 are SGHRS and YFSETQ. V was cut by 0 bases and J by 6 bases, with 7 bases left in between. The CDR3 sequence is CASSLGGANTIYF. CDR3 nucleotide sequence: TGCGCCAGCAGCTTGGGGGGCGCAAACACCATATATTTT.

This rearrangement joins TRBV27 to TRBJ1-3; 8 nucleotides match TRBD1. Germline V gene data show CDR1 as MNHEY and CDR2 as SMNVEV (reference sequence). This CDR3 is built from 15 residues. V was pared by 2 bases and J by 0 bases, with 0 bases of the junction left unmatched. CDR3 sequence (DNA): TGTGCCAGCAGTTTAACAGGGGGCTCTGGAAACACCATATATTTT. Encoded protein: CASSLTGGSGNTIYF.

The chain couples TRBV18 to TRBJ1-5; D unresolved. V shed 3 bases and J shed 1 base, with 4 bases lying between them. The CDR3 is made up of 13 amino acids. The germline gives CDR1 KGHSH, CDR2 LQKENI. CDR3 sequence: CASSPRSNQPQHF. In DNA, the CDR3 is TGTGCCAGCTCACCGAGGAGCAATCAGCCCCAGCATTTT.

The chain links TRBV4-2 to TRBJ1-6; D is perhaps TRBD1 (5 bases). The CDR3 loop spans 18 amino acids. Per germline, CDR1 LGHNA and CDR2 YNFKEQ. Trimming took off 0 bases at V and 0 bases at J, with 12 bases between the two ends. CDR3 sequence: CASSQDRGSSSYNSPLHF. CDR3 sequence (DNA): TGTGCCAGCAGCCAAGACCGGGGGTCTAGCTCCTATAATTCACCCCTCCACTTT.

The V gene is TRBV4-3, the J gene TRBJ2-5; unclear D gene. This CDR3 region has 15 residues. Germline CDR1 is LGHNA and CDR2 is YSLEER. V was clipped by 0 bases and J by 1 base, with 9 bases between them. The DNA for the CDR3 is TGCGCCAGCAGCCAAGATTTCCGGTTCCAAGAGACCCAGTACTTC. This translates into CASSQDFRFQETQYF.

CDR3 in amino acids: CASSLRQEHSEAFF. The CDR3 DNA sequence: TGTGCCAGCAGCTTAAGACAGGAACACTCTGAAGCTTTCTTT. The rearrangement links TRBV7-9 to TRBJ1-1, with a tentative D call TRBD1 (6 bases). Between the trimmed V and J ends, which lost 2 bases and 6 bases, there was a span of 13 bases. CDR1 is SEHNR, CDR2 FQNEAQ, per germline (reference sequence). The length of the CDR3 is 14 residues.

The chain recombines TRBV9 with TRBJ2-7; 7 bases are shared with TRBD1. Germline V lookup: CDR1 SGDLS, CDR2 YYNGEE. The CDR3 loop spans 14 amino acids. V shed 4 bases, J shed 7 bases, and the junction held 11 bases outside the gene matches. In DNA form, the CDR3 reads TGTGCCAGCAGCCCCAGACAGGGTAATCGGGAGCAGTACTTC. Translating gives CASSPRQGNREQYF.

The count of this clone is one. The chain has TRBV7-9 and TRBJ1-4, with D possibly being TRBD1 (5 bases). Germline V gives CDR1 SEHNR, CDR2 FQNEAQ (reference sequence). V lost 1 base to trimming and J lost 2 bases, with 8 bases between them. This CDR3 region has 15 residues. Here the CDR3 reads CASSLGQSTNEKLFF. Written as DNA, the CDR3 is TGTGCCAGCAGCTTAGGACAGAGCACTAATGAAAAACTGTTTTTT.

This sequence joins TRBV10-3 and TRBJ2-7, with 10 bases matching TRBD2. CDR3 length: 15 amino acids. Germline V gene data show CDR1 as ENHRY and CDR2 as SYGVKD. The J segment lost 0 bases and the V segment lost 4 bases, leaving 3 bases of the junction unmatched. The CDR3 bases are TGTGCCATCAGTGCAACTAGCGGGGACTCCTACGAGCAGTACTTC. Translation: CAISATSGDSYEQYF.

The gene calls are TRBV30 and TRBJ2-5; D gene unclear. V was clipped by 0 bases and J by 4 bases, with 6 bases between them. Germline CDR1 is GTSNPN and CDR2 is SVGIG (reference sequence). The CDR3 has 12 residues. The CDR3 spells CAWSVIGETQYF. DNA for the CDR3: TGTGCCTGGAGTGTTATAGGAGAGACCCAGTACTTC.

The chain combines TRBV29-1 with TRBJ2-3; D gene ambiguous. The CDR3 has 14 residues. Trimming pared 1 base from V and 2 bases from J, leaving 10 bases between. Per germline, CDR1 SQVTM and CDR2 ANQGSEA. CDR3 region: CSVEVGLNTDTQYF. The CDR3 DNA reads TGCAGCGTTGAAGTGGGTCTGAACACAGATACGCAGTATTTT.

J is TRBJ1-2 and V is TRBV2; no firm D call. This CDR3 contains 13 residues. The germline V gene encodes CDR1 SNHLY and CDR2 FYNNEI. The V end was cut by 3 bases, the J end by 8 bases, with 13 bases between. CDR3 nucleotides: TGTGCCAGCAGTGATCCCCCTGTGGAGGGCTACACCTTC. Translating gives CASSDPPVEGYTF. Filled out from reference TRBV2 and TRBJ1-2, the complete variable domain reads EPEVTQTPSHQVTQMGQEVILRCVPISNHLYFYWYRQILGQKVEFLVSFYNNEISEKSEIFDDQFSVERPDGSNFTLKIRSTKLEDSAMYFCASSDPPVEGYTFGSGTRLTVV.

The chain employs TRBV28 and TRBJ2-6, with D unresolved. The CDR3 sequence is 17 residues long. The V end was cut by 5 bases, the J end by 2 bases, with 16 bases between. CDR1 MDHEN and CDR2 SYDVKM come from the germline V gene. The CDR3 sequence is CASSHDLTRTGANVLTF. In DNA form, the CDR3 reads TGTGCCAGCAGTCATGACCTAACCAGGACTGGGGCCAACGTCCTGACTTTC.

This clone was seen more than once but under ten times. The chain links TRBV4-1 to TRBJ1-1; 7 bases match TRBD1. This CDR3 region has 14 residues. V lost 6 bases to trimming and J lost 0 bases; unmatched junction nucleotides: 4. Looked up from germline, CDR1 is MGHRA and CDR2 is YSYEKL. Here the CDR3 reads CASSWTGMNTEAFF. The CDR3 region has the DNA TGCGCCAGCAGTTGGACAGGTATGAACACTGAAGCTTTCTTT.

This chain connects TRBV19 to TRBJ2-6; D unresolved. The germline gives CDR1 LNHDA, CDR2 SQIVND (reference sequence). The V gene lost 5 bases and the J gene lost 2 bases, with 13 bases spanning the gap. CDR3 size: 16 residues. The CDR3 sequence is CASSPIPQTGANVLTF. CDR3 DNA: TGTGCCAGTAGTCCAATCCCTCAAACTGGGGCCAACGTCCTGACTTTC.

The count of this clone is one. V gene TRBV5-6 combines with J gene TRBJ2-7, with a tentative D call TRBD2 (5 bases). V lost 4 bases to trimming and J lost 2 bases, with 10 bases between them. Germline V gives CDR1 SGHDT, CDR2 YYEEEE. This CDR3 has 13 residues. CDR3 nucleotide sequence: TGTGCCAGCAGCCTAGGGAGTACCTACGAGCAGTACTTC. It yields the protein CASSLGSTYEQYF.

The chain uses TRBV2 and TRBJ1-2; D may be TRBD1 (6 bases). The V and J ends lost 3 bases and 6 bases respectively, with 14 bases between them. Per the germline V gene, CDR1 is SNHLY and CDR2 is FYNNEI. The CDR3 runs to 14 residues. CDR3 DNA sequence: TGTGCCAGCAGTGACAGGGGCAGGGATAATGGCTACACCTTC. It translates to CASSDRGRDNGYTF.

The rearrangement links TRBV29-1 to TRBJ2-7; a weak D match, TRBD1 (5 bases). From germline, CDR1 is SQVTM and CDR2 ANQGSEA. The CDR3 is made up of 16 amino acids. Trimming took 6 bases from V and 2 from J, leaving 23 bases between them. This chain's CDR3 is CSVFLPRQGRAYEQYF. CDR3 nucleotides: TGCAGCGTCTTTTTACCCCGGCAGGGCCGTGCCTACGAGCAGTACTTC.

This chain connects TRBV5-1 to TRBJ2-1, with D unresolved. This CDR3 comprises 14 residues. Trimming removed 4 bases from V and 6 bases from J, with 14 bases in between. The germline CDR1 and CDR2 sequences are SGHRS and YFSETQ. CDR3 in DNA: TGCGCCAGCAGCCCGGTTTCAGAGAGCAATGAGCAGTTCTTC. It codes for CASSPVSESNEQFF. Complete variable domain (other parts from reference TRBV5-1 and TRBJ2-1): KAGVTQTPRYLIKTRGQQVTLSCSPISGHRSVSWYQQTPGQGLQFLFEYFSETQRNKGNFPGRFSGRQFSNSRSEMNVSTLELGDSALYLCASSPVSESNEQFFGPGTRLTVL.

The chain carries TRBV4-3 and TRBJ1-3; 7 bases agree with TRBD1. J gave up 0 bases and V 1 base, and 0 bases lay outside the gene matches. The CDR3 consists of 15 residues. The V gene's germline CDR1 is LGHNA and CDR2 YSLEER. CDR3 loop: CASSQGTGSGNTIYF. In nucleotides, the CDR3 is TGCGCCAGCAGCCAAGGGACAGGCTCTGGAAACACCATATATTTT.

This clone was seen only a few times. V is TRBV7-9 and J is TRBJ1-6; a weak D match, TRBD1 (5 bases). Germline V lookup: CDR1 SEHNR, CDR2 FQNEAQ (reference sequence). This CDR3 region has 16 residues. The V gene lost 3 bases and the J gene lost 7 bases, with 16 bases spanning the gap. CDR3 nucleotides: TGTGCCAGCAGCTTTGACAGCCGGGGCGGGAATTCACCCCTCCACTTT. Its translation: CASSFDSRGGNSPLHF.